These T cell receptor beta chains were read from a single sample in a study of blood T cell repertoires in COVID-19. Measured with immunoSEQ multiplex PCR; TCRdb has only the in-frame clones, and not every one. The sample lists some 370,000 clones; around 89% were seen once. Sequencing was performed on peripheral blood. The receptors derive from a man in his forties with acute or convalescent COVID-19. CDR3s include the opening cysteine and the closing phenylalanine or tryptophan. Each record gives: V gene, clone size, D gene, J gene, CDR3 protein, CDR3 DNA. The D gene is left open where the match is weak. The size entry is marked missing in some rows and otherwise reads once, few, many or a size class.

TRBV19	NA	TRBD1	TRBJ2-7	CASGRGSYEQYF	TGTGCCAGCGGCAGGGGGAGCTACGAGCAGTACTTC
TRBV6-5	NA	NA	TRBJ2-3	CASSYPDRYGTDTQYF	TGTGCCAGCAGTTACCCTGACAGATACGGCACAGATACGCAGTATTTT
TRBV7-9	NA	TRBD2	TRBJ2-3	CASSSPGGRTDTQYF	TGTGCCAGCAGCTCACCGGGGGGTCGCACAGATACGCAGTATTTT
TRBV27	NA	TRBD1	TRBJ1-5	CASSLRWGQGNQPQHF	TGTGCCAGCAGTTTAAGATGGGGACAGGGCAATCAGCCCCAGCATTTT
TRBV4-1	NA	NA	TRBJ2-6	CASSPNSGANVLTF	TGCGCCAGCAGCCCAAATTCTGGGGCCAACGTCCTGACTTTC
TRBV2	NA	TRBD1	TRBJ1-2	CASSGQGARASGGYTF	TGTGCCAGCAGCGGACAGGGGGCGCGGGCCTCGGGTGGCTACACCTTC
TRBV13	NA	NA	TRBJ2-7	CASSSRHEGTAIYEQYF	TGTGCCAGCAGCTCGCGACATGAGGGGACTGCAATTTACGAGCAGTACTTC
TRBV27	NA	TRBD1	TRBJ1-6	CASSSGTGLYSPLHF	TGTGCCAGCAGTTCCGGGACAGGGTTGTATTCACCCCTCCACTTT
TRBV9	NA	NA	TRBJ1-6	CASSVGGGYNSPLHF	TGTGCCAGCAGCGTAGGTGGCGGCTATAATTCACCCCTCCACTTT
TRBV24-1	NA	NA	TRBJ2-7	CATSDRDYEQYF	TGTGCCACCAGTGACAGGGACTACGAGCAGTACTTC
TRBV5-4	once	NA	TRBJ2-5	CASSLGSQETQYF	TGTGCCAGCAGCTTGGGTAGCCAAGAGACCCAGTACTTC
TRBV10-3	NA	TRBD1	TRBJ1-6	CATKLDRVNNSPLHF	TGTGCCACAAAATTGGACAGGGTAAATAATTCACCCCTCCACTTT
TRBV30	few	TRBD2	TRBJ2-7	CAWSWLSSGMGEQYF	TGTGCCTGGAGTTGGTTATCTAGCGGGATGGGAGAGCAGTACTTC
TRBV4-2	NA	NA	TRBJ2-5	CASSQARQDQETQYF	TGTGCCAGCAGCCAGGCCCGACAGGACCAAGAGACCCAGTACTTC
TRBV15	few	NA	TRBJ1-1	CATSRASSMNTEAFF	TGTGCCACCAGCAGAGCGAGCTCCATGAACACTGAAGCTTTCTTT
TRBV7-2	NA	NA	TRBJ1-4	CASSPSPTNEKLFF	TGTGCCAGCAGCCCCTCCCCAACTAATGAAAAACTGTTTTTT
TRBV5-1	NA	NA	TRBJ1-2	CASSPRGNQINYGYTF	TGCGCCAGCAGCCCCCGAGGGAATCAAATCAACTATGGCTACACCTTC
TRBV6-5	NA	NA	TRBJ1-5	CASSSTETYQPQHF	TGTGCCAGCAGTTCGACAGAGACCTATCAGCCCCAGCATTTT
TRBV5-4	NA	NA	TRBJ2-5	CASSLDSNLAIETQYF	TGTGCCAGCAGCTTGGACTCAAATCTAGCCATAGAGACCCAGTACTTC
TRBV29-1	NA	NA	TRBJ1-1	CSVEFYRVQTNTEAFF	TGCAGCGTTGAGTTTTACAGGGTGCAAACGAACACTGAAGCTTTCTTT
TRBV3-1/TRBV3-2	NA	NA	TRBJ2-7	CASSQGNSPSYEQYF	TGTGCCAGCAGCCAAGGTAACAGCCCCTCCTACGAGCAGTACTTC
TRBV10-3	NA	TRBD1	TRBJ2-7	CAISDPGQGYEQYF	TGTGCCATCAGCGATCCGGGACAGGGCTACGAGCAGTACTTC
TRBV14	NA	TRBD2	TRBJ2-2	CASSRPGGSFTGELFF	TGTGCCAGCAGCCGCCCTGGCGGGAGTTTCACCGGGGAGCTGTTTTTT
TRBV3-1/TRBV3-2	NA	NA	TRBJ2-2	CASSQGTGFTGELFF	TGTGCCAGCAGCCAAGGAACGGGATTCACCGGGGAGCTGTTTTTT
TRBV7-6	NA	TRBD1	TRBJ2-2	CASSHNRGGFGELFF	TGTGCCAGCAGCCACAACAGAGGGGGCTTTGGGGAGCTGTTTTTT
TRBV28	NA	TRBD2	TRBJ2-7	CASSPGRELYEQYF	TGTGCCAGCAGCCCCGGGCGGGAGCTCTACGAGCAGTACTTC
TRBV27	NA	TRBD2	TRBJ2-7	CASSLSSGRSYEQYF	TGTGCCAGCAGTCTTAGTAGCGGGAGGTCCTACGAGCAGTACTTC
TRBV19	NA	NA	TRBJ1-2	CASSIRSTSGYGYTF	TGTGCCAGTAGTATTCGCTCGACTTCGGGCTATGGCTACACCTTC
TRBV30	NA	NA	TRBJ2-7	CAWSVPRVYEQYF	TGTGCCTGGAGTGTTCCGCGGGTGTACGAGCAGTACTTC
TRBV5-4	NA	NA	TRBJ1-2	CASSLPGAYGYTF	TGTGCCAGCAGCTTGCCAGGCGCGTATGGCTACACCTTC
TRBV3-1/TRBV3-2	NA	TRBD1	TRBJ2-4	CASSHRQGKNIQYF	TGTGCCAGCAGCCACAGACAGGGTAAAAACATTCAGTACTTC
TRBV9	NA	TRBD2	TRBJ2-1	CASSVTAGGYNEQFF	TGTGCCAGCAGCGTAACAGCGGGGGGGTACAATGAGCAGTTCTTC
TRBV18	NA	NA	TRBJ2-1	CASSPSPDYNEQFF	TGTGCCAGCTCACCAAGTCCAGACTACAATGAGCAGTTCTTC
TRBV15	NA	NA	TRBJ1-2	CATSRDLYGYTF	TGTGCCACCAGCAGAGACCTCTATGGCTACACCTTC
TRBV5-1	NA	TRBD2	TRBJ2-2	CASSYTSGVNTGELFF	TGCGCCAGCAGCTATACTAGCGGGGTGAACACCGGGGAGCTGTTTTTT
TRBV5-1	NA	NA	TRBJ2-3	CASSLVPTDVMDTQYF	TGCGCCAGCAGCTTGGTCCCGACAGACGTTATGGATACGCAGTATTTT
TRBV18	NA	NA	TRBJ2-1	CASSPTGNEQFF	TGTGCCAGCTCACCAACGGGTAATGAGCAGTTCTTC
TRBV10-3	NA	TRBD1	TRBJ1-1	CAIRDRDSVNTEAFF	TGTGCCATCAGGGACCGGGACAGTGTCAACACTGAAGCTTTCTTT
TRBV3-1/TRBV3-2	NA	NA	TRBJ1-1	CASSQDFTGNTEAFF	TGTGCCAGCAGCCAAGACTTTACAGGGAACACTGAAGCTTTCTTT
TRBV28	NA	TRBD2	TRBJ2-1	CASSWTSGAIDDEQFF	TGTGCCAGCAGTTGGACTAGCGGGGCCATCGACGATGAGCAGTTCTTC
TRBV5-4	NA	TRBD1	TRBJ1-4	CASSRDREKLFF	TGTGCCAGCAGCCGGGACAGGGAAAAACTGTTTTTT
TRBV3-1/TRBV3-2	NA	TRBD1	TRBJ1-2	CASSQPGTGGGYGYTF	TGTGCCAGCAGCCAACCCGGGACAGGGGGGGGCTATGGCTACACCTTC
TRBV4-3	NA	TRBD1	TRBJ1-4	CASSQSGTVHEKLFF	TGCGCCAGCAGCCAATCCGGGACAGTGCATGAAAAACTGTTTTTT
TRBV3-1/TRBV3-2	NA	NA	TRBJ1-6	CASSRTGTGGNSPLHF	TGTGCCAGCAGCCGAACCGGGACTGGAGGAAATTCACCCCTCCACTTT
TRBV9	NA	NA	TRBJ2-2	CASTPWATGELFF	TGTGCCAGCACACCTTGGGCGACCGGGGAGCTGTTTTTT
TRBV7-8	NA	NA	TRBJ2-7	CASSLAYMDSHGGLYEQYF	TGTGCCAGCAGCTTAGCGTATATGGACAGCCATGGAGGACTCTACGAGCAGTACTTC
TRBV30	few	TRBD2	TRBJ2-3	CAWTGTSGTDTQYF	TGTGCCTGGACCGGGACTAGCGGCACAGATACGCAGTATTTT
TRBV7-2	NA	NA	TRBJ1-5	CASSPPGQPQHF	TGTGCCAGCAGCCCACCAGGTCAGCCCCAGCATTTT
TRBV6-1	NA	NA	TRBJ2-2	CASSEAGRLRTGELFF	TGTGCCAGCAGTGAAGCGGGGCGACTGAGGACCGGGGAGCTGTTTTTT
TRBV30	NA	TRBD1	TRBJ1-1	CAWTTFLRDRGPPLRF	TGTGCCTGGACCACCTTCCTCCGGGACAGGGGGCCTCCTTTGCGCTTT
TRBV4-1	NA	TRBD1	TRBJ1-2	CASSQSGTGSRYGYTF	TGCGCCAGCAGCCAATCCGGGACAGGGTCTCGCTATGGCTACACCTTC
TRBV3-1/TRBV3-2	NA	TRBD2	TRBJ2-3	CASSQRTSGALGTDTQYF	TGTGCCAGCAGCCAGAGGACTAGCGGGGCCCTTGGTACAGATACGCAGTATTTT
TRBV7-3	NA	NA	TRBJ2-5	CASSSPLQETQYF	TGTGCCAGCAGCTCCCCCCTCCAAGAGACCCAGTACTTC
TRBV28	NA	TRBD1	TRBJ1-2	CASSPGQGNYGYTF	TGTGCCAGCAGTCCGGGACAGGGTAACTATGGCTACACCTTC
TRBV6-5	many	TRBD2	TRBJ2-1	CASSLTSGRLNEQFF	TGTGCCAGCAGTCTTACTAGCGGGAGGTTAAATGAGCAGTTCTTC
TRBV3-1/TRBV3-2	few	TRBD1	TRBJ1-2	CASSQGAGQVVNGYTF	TGTGCCAGCAGCCAAGGGGCGGGACAGGTAGTCAATGGCTACACCTTC
TRBV7-6	NA	NA	TRBJ1-3	CASSLRTYGNTIYF	TGTGCCAGCAGCTTACGAACTTACGGAAACACCATATATTTT
TRBV11-2	NA	NA	TRBJ1-2	CASSPTEIGNYGYTF	TGTGCCAGCAGCCCAACGGAGATCGGGAACTATGGCTACACCTTC